The rows below give T cell receptor beta chains drawn from one sample of a study of post-analysis software for immune sequencing data. Via MiXCR, TCRdb re-called the PCR reads, giving one row per CDR3 protein. The sample has almost 700,000 distinct CDR3 sequences, more than 50% seen once. Sequencing used blood. These receptor sequences come from a girl aged 2 to 10 with multiple sclerosis. The CDR3 runs from the conserved cysteine through the conserved F or W. D genes are given only for firm matches. Clone size is stated in some rows and not others, as once, few, many or a class when expanded.

D gene	J gene	clone size	V gene	CDR3 protein	CDR3 DNA
TRBD2	TRBJ2-5	.	TRBV7-2	CASRVPGGTETQYF	TGTGCCAGCAGGGTTCCGGGGGGTACGGAGACCCAGTACTTC
.	TRBJ1-2	few	TRBV2	CASKGDGNYGYTF	TGTGCCAGCAAGGGGGACGGTAACTATGGCTACACCTTC
.	TRBJ2-5	.	TRBV5-1	CASSPRGRQDKETQYF	TGCGCCAGCAGCCCGAGGGGGAGGCAGGACAAAGAGACCCAGTACTTC
.	TRBJ2-1	.	TRBV20-1	CSASGTRYNEQFF	TGCAGTGCTAGTGGGACACGGTACAATGAGCAGTTCTTC
TRBD2	TRBJ2-5	few	TRBV9	CASRHIRRLAGTKETQYF	TGTGCCAGCAGGCATATCCGGAGACTAGCGGGGACTAAAGAGACCCAGTACTTC
.	TRBJ2-5	.	TRBV5-1	CASSLWDIQETQYF	TGCGCCAGCAGCCTATGGGACATACAAGAGACCCAGTACTTC
.	TRBJ1-1	.	TRBV10-3	CAIIADVNTEAFF	TGTGCCATCATCGCGGACGTCAACACTGAAGCTTTCTTT
TRBD1	TRBJ1-2	.	TRBV29-1	CSVTPGQGDYGYTF	TGCAGCGTGACACCGGGACAGGGTGACTATGGCTACACCTTC
.	TRBJ2-7	few	TRBV5-1	CASSPARGVYEQYF	TGCGCCAGCAGCCCGGCGAGGGGGGTCTACGAGCAGTACTTC
.	TRBJ2-4	.	TRBV14	CASNQLRKNIQYF	TGTGCCAGCAACCAATTGCGCAAAAACATTCAGTACTTC
.	TRBJ2-6	few	TRBV29-1	CSVFWPSGANVLTF	TGCAGCGTCTTTTGGCCCTCCGGGGCCAACGTCCTGACTTTC